The 17 T cell receptor beta chains presented below share a single source sample, sequenced in a study of breast tumors, draining lymph nodes, adjacent tissues. MiXCR, run by TCRdb on the multiplex PCR reads, gives a single entry per CDR3 protein. The repertoire includes more than 30,000 distinct CDR3 sequences, roughly 69% of them detected once, and 18% sits in the top ten. The sequencing input was breast tumor tissue. The receptors stem from a female donor with breast cancer. Some clones in this sample may be carry-over from other donors' samples.

V is TRBV19 and J is TRBJ1-4, with 9 bases matching TRBD1. This CDR3 is built from 12 residues. Trimming took 11 bases from V and 8 from J; bases not matched to a gene: 6. Per germline, CDR1 LNHDA and CDR2 SQIVND (reference sequence). The CDR3 loop is CAGTGMREKLFF. The DNA of the CDR3 is TGTGCCGGGACAGGGATGCGGGAAAAACTGTTTTTT.

V usage is TRBV10-2 and J usage is TRBJ2-7; D is uncertain. Germline V CDR1 and CDR2: WSHSY, SAAADI. This CDR3 contains 12 residues. Trimming removed 5 bases from V and 1 base from J, with 6 bases in between. CDR3 region: CASSPTSYEQYF. CDR3 DNA sequence: TGCGCCAGCAGTCCGACATCCTACGAGCAGTACTTC.

This clonotype was observed many times. Since a much larger clone is just one base distant, this may be a read error. V and J are TRBV9 and TRBJ2-5, with TRBD2 identical over 8 bases. This CDR3 has 15 amino acids. Germline V CDR1 and CDR2: SGDLS, YYNGEE. This chain's CDR3 is CASSVEGTSTETPYF. The CDR3 DNA reads TGTGCCAGCAGCGTAGAAGGGACTAGTACCGAGACCCCGTACTTC.

This clonotype occurred many times. V is TRBV7-8 and J is TRBJ2-3, with 7 bases lining up with TRBD2. This CDR3 contains 14 residues. Germline lookup yields CDR1 SGHVS and CDR2 FQNEAQ. V lost 3 bases and J lost 3; bases outside the gene matches: 3. The CDR3 DNA reads as TGTGCCAGCAGCTTTCTAGCGGTGACAGATACGCAGTATTTT. The encoded protein is CASSFLAVTDTQYF.

CDR3 nucleotides: TGTGCCACCAGCAGAGGACGGCAGGCCCCTCTCACAGATACGCAGTATTTT. This encodes CATSRGRQAPLTDTQYF. V gene TRBV15 combines with J gene TRBJ2-3; no firm D call. Trimming shortened V by 1 base and J by 2 bases, and 16 bases separated the two germline ends. Germline assignment: CDR1 LNHNV and CDR2 YYDKDF (reference sequence). This CDR3 is built from 17 residues.

The chain carries TRBV5-1 and TRBJ1-1; TRBD1 agrees at 8 bases. Germline trimming cut 9 bases from V and 8 bases from J; bases unmatched to any gene: 3. Germline V lookup: CDR1 SGHRS, CDR2 YFSETQ. The CDR3 is 10 residues long. CDR3 protein: CATTGGEAFF. CDR3 nucleotides: TGCGCCACCACAGGGGGAGAAGCTTTCTTT.

By share, this clonotype counts as medium-sized. V usage is TRBV7-9 and J usage is TRBJ1-3; no firm D call. Germline CDR1 reads SEHNR; CDR2 reads FQNEAQ (reference sequence). V was cut by 1 base and J by 0 bases, with 10 bases left in between. This CDR3 contains 16 residues. Here the CDR3 DNA reads TGTGCCAGCAGCTTAGTCAGGCCCATCTCTGGAAACACCATATATTTT. This codes for CASSLVRPISGNTIYF.

V gene TRBV24-1 combines with J gene TRBJ2-5; D is ambiguous. V shed 8 bases and J shed 5 bases, with 14 bases lying between them. CDR1 KGHDR and CDR2 SFDVKD come from the germline V gene. The CDR3 spans 13 residues. In DNA, the CDR3 is TGTGCCACCATTTTTTCGCGACCGGAGACCCAGTACTTC. It codes for CATIFSRPETQYF.

J is TRBJ2-1 and V is TRBV5-1; 7 bases are a match to TRBD1. J gave up 6 bases and V 4 bases, and 7 bases lay outside the gene matches. Per germline, CDR1 SGHRS and CDR2 YFSETQ. The CDR3 runs to 14 residues. Written as DNA, the CDR3 is TGCGCCAGCAGCCCAGGGGACAGAGGCAATGAGCAGTTCTTC. Translation gives CASSPGDRGNEQFF.

V and J are TRBV24-1 and TRBJ1-5; 9 nucleotides match TRBD1. Germline CDR1 is KGHDR and CDR2 is SFDVKD. V lost 4 bases to trimming and J lost 0 bases; unmatched junction nucleotides: 9. This CDR3 is 18 amino acids long. DNA of the CDR3: TGTGCCACCAGTGAGCTCCGGGACAGGGCCCATAGCAATCAGCCCCAGCATTTT. Translated, it gives CATSELRDRAHSNQPQHF.

V is TRBV5-1 and J is TRBJ2-1, with 10 bases that match TRBD2. J gave up 5 bases and V 4 bases, and 15 bases lay outside the gene matches. Germline values: CDR1 SGHRS, CDR2 YFSETQ. This CDR3 is built from 18 residues. Here the CDR3 DNA reads TGCGCCAGCAGCCCTGACCGAGCGGGAGGGACGGCGGACAATGAGCAGTTCTTC. It yields the protein CASSPDRAGGTADNEQFF.

The chain has TRBV5-1 and TRBJ2-3; 11 bases are shared with TRBD1. From germline, CDR1 is SGHRS and CDR2 YFSETQ. Germline trimming cut 4 bases from V and 5 bases from J; bases unmatched to any gene: 6. This CDR3 contains 15 residues. The CDR3 nucleotides are TGCGCCAGCAGCGCCGGACAGGGGGCAGGAGATACGCAGTATTTT. Protein: CASSAGQGAGDTQYF. The whole variable domain, filled in from reference TRBV5-1 and TRBJ2-3, reads KAGVTQTPRYLIKTRGQQVTLSCSPISGHRSVSWYQQTPGQGLQFLFEYFSETQRNKGNFPGRFSGRQFSNSRSEMNVSTLELGDSALYLCASSAGQGAGDTQYFGPGTRLTVL.

This clonotype was seen ten or more times. V is TRBV27 and J is TRBJ2-1; 8 bases agree with TRBD1. The CDR3 extends over 15 amino acids. Germline assignment: CDR1 MNHEY and CDR2 SMNVEV (reference sequence). Losses at the gene ends were 6 bases for V and 6 bases for J; bases not matched to a gene: 10. The CDR3 protein is CASSRGQATRNEQFF. The DNA of the CDR3 is TGTGCCAGCAGCCGGGGACAGGCGACCCGCAATGAGCAGTTCTTC.

The chain carries TRBV11-2 and TRBJ2-1; perhaps D is TRBD1 or TRBD2 (5 bases each). V lost 0 bases, J lost 6 bases, and 12 bases lay in between. This CDR3 comprises 15 residues. CDR1 SGHAT and CDR2 FQNNGV come from the germline V gene. The CDR3 here is CASSLDRMGVNEQFF. The CDR3 DNA sequence: TGTGCCAGCAGCTTAGACAGGATGGGGGTCAATGAGCAGTTCTTC.

This clonotype was picked up many times. V and J are TRBV20-1 and TRBJ2-3; no definite D call. Germline V gene data show CDR1 as DFQATT and CDR2 as SNEGSKA (reference sequence). Trimming removed 7 bases from V and 2 bases from J, with 4 bases in between. This CDR3 is 10 amino acids long. The CDR3 loop reads CSVDTDTQYF. The CDR3 coding sequence is TGCAGTGTCGACACAGATACGCAGTATTTT.

This clonotype was seen only a few times. The chain employs TRBV6-1 and TRBJ2-7, with D perhaps matching TRBD2 (5 bases). The CDR3 runs 12 residues. The V end was cut by 7 bases, the J end by 6 bases, with 13 bases between. Germline CDR1 MNHNS, CDR2 SASEGT. Here the CDR3 reads CASTKDSPEQYF. CDR3 sequence (DNA): TGTGCCAGCACTAAGGACTCTCCCGAGCAGTACTTC.

The chain recombines TRBV29-1 with TRBJ2-5, with D possibly called TRBD1 or TRBD2 (6 bases each). The CDR3 loop spans 12 amino acids. Trimming cost V 6 bases and J 5 bases, with 13 bases left between them. Per the germline V gene, CDR1 is SQVTM and CDR2 is ANQGSEA. The CDR3 reads CSVSGAGETQYF. CDR3 DNA: TGCAGCGTCTCGGGGGCCGGGGAGACCCAGTACTTC.